This T cell receptor (beta chain) came from a study of graft-versus-host responses after intestinal transplantation. Study-level information: Recipients were given multivisceral, liver-intestinal, or isolated intestinal transplants.

Concerning this clone: Its antigen is still unknown.

Overall study findings and caveats: With peak circulating GvH clone levels came an association with early post-transplant HvG declines. The presence of high graft-versus-host to host-versus-graft clonal ratios in allografts characterized patients with graft-donor T cell macrochimerism. Among recipient marrow samples, GvH clones were found; some appeared first in ileum or blood.

TCRdb keeps only in-frame clones here, not all; method: immunoSEQ multiplex PCR. The sample records roughly 60,000 clones, approximately 90% being singletons. CDR1 is DFQATT, CDR2 SNEGSKA, per germline (reference sequence). With 5 bases removed from V and 4 bases from J, the gap between germline ends came to 8 bases. The CDR3 totals 11 residues. Here the sequenced sample was PBMCs, taken 26 days after transplant. The TCR originated in a human patient who received an intestinal transplant, so some T cells may come from the graft donor. The chain employs TRBV20-1 and TRBJ1-2; D is undetermined. The CDR3 spells CSAPGIYGYTF. The CDR3 DNA reads TGCAGTGCTCCCGGGATCTATGGCTACACCTTC.